The 16 T cell receptor beta chains reported below all come from one sample, sequenced in a study of control samples from healthy donors and cancer patients. Profiling relied on immunoSEQ multiplex PCR, and the TCRdb table lists in-frame clones only, not all of them. Among 100,000 to 150,000 clones listed, around 87% were seen once. The sample taken for sequencing was blood. These receptor sequences come from a man between 60 and 75 years old in good health.

J is TRBJ2-1 and V is TRBV6-1; 7 nucleotides match TRBD2. Germline V CDR1 and CDR2: MNHNS, SASEGT. J lost 1 base, V lost 3 bases, and 3 bases had no gene match. CDR3 size: 15 residues. The CDR3, as DNA: TGTGCCAGCAGTGAGGCTAGCGGTTCCTACAATGAGCAGTTCTTC. As protein: CASSEASGSYNEQFF.

The genes are TRBV7-2 and TRBJ2-7; TRBD2 is a possible D gene (7 bases). Trimming pared 1 base from V and 12 bases from J, leaving 16 bases between. The CDR3 totals 13 residues. Germline CDR1 and CDR2: SGHTA and FQGNSA. CDR3 in amino acids: CASSLVLFGGAYF. CDR3 sequence (DNA): TGTGCCAGCAGCTTAGTCCTATTTGGGGGGGCGTACTTC.

This chain connects TRBV11-2 to TRBJ1-3; TRBD1 is a possible D gene (5 bases). The CDR3 has 16 residues. V was clipped by 0 bases and J by 0 bases, with 9 bases between them. Germline-derived CDR1 and CDR2 are SGHAT and FQNNGV. This CDR3 is CASSLDGGSSGNTIYF. DNA for the CDR3: TGTGCCAGCAGCTTAGATGGGGGGAGCTCTGGAAACACCATATATTTT.

The DNA for the CDR3 is TGTGCCAGCAGGAGGCGGGGGGCCTCGGGAATGGACTACGAGCAGTACTTC. This gives the protein CASRRRGASGMDYEQYF. The J gene is TRBJ2-7, the V gene TRBV7-2; 8 positions agree with TRBD2. Losses at the gene ends were 6 bases for V and 3 bases for J; bases not matched to a gene: 16. The germline V gene has CDR1 SGHTA and CDR2 FQGNSA. The CDR3 is made up of 17 amino acids.

The V and J genes are TRBV28 and TRBJ1-5, with D perhaps matching TRBD1 (6 bases). This CDR3 is 12 amino acids long. CDR1 is MDHEN and CDR2 is SYDVKM in the germline V gene. V lost 6 bases and J lost 10, with 13 bases in between. The CDR3 nucleotides are TGTGCCAGCAGAGAGGGGGTAAAACCCCAGCATTTT. Amino acids: CASREGVKPQHF.

This chain links TRBV14 with TRBJ2-7; D call uncertain. The CDR3 extends over 14 amino acids. Germline assignment: CDR1 SGHDN and CDR2 FVKESK. V was pared by 0 bases and J by 4 bases, with 10 bases between. The DNA of the CDR3 is TGTGCCAGCAGCCAAGATATAACGGAATACGAGCAGTACTTC. As protein: CASSQDITEYEQYF.

The chain joins TRBV18 to TRBJ1-1, with D possibly TRBD1 on 6 matching bases. V shed 4 bases and J shed 4 bases, with 10 bases lying between them. CDR1 is KGHSH and CDR2 is LQKENI in the germline V gene. The CDR3 contains 13 residues. CDR3 sequence reads: CASSRKQGTEAFF. As DNA, the CDR3 is TGTGCCAGCTCACGAAAACAGGGCACTGAAGCTTTCTTT.

The chain employs TRBV14 and TRBJ1-5; D remains ambiguous. This CDR3 is built from 15 residues. From germline, CDR1 is SGHDN and CDR2 FVKESK. Trimming stripped 8 bases from V and 2 bases from J, with 16 bases between. CDR3 sequence: CASWRTQGRNQPQHF. The CDR3 nucleotides read TGTGCCAGCTGGAGGACTCAAGGGCGCAATCAGCCCCAGCATTTT.

V gene TRBV21-1 combines with J gene TRBJ2-7; TRBD1, the D gene given by the table, was not confirmed from the DNA. TRBV21-1 is described as a pseudogene. This CDR3 contains 14 residues. DNA of the CDR3: TGTGCCAGCAGCAAACGCAGTCCGCTCTACGAGCAGTACTTC. The encoded protein is CASSKRSPLYEQYF.

The rearrangement uses TRBV10-1 and TRBJ1-1; 8 nucleotides line up with TRBD1. The CDR3 is 15 residues long. Trimming took 9 bases from V and 5 from J; bases not matched to a gene: 14. The germline V gene encodes CDR1 WNHNN and CDR2 SYGVQD (reference sequence). The CDR3 DNA sequence: TGCGCCAGTTTCGGACAGGGAAGGGAGAAAACTGAAGCTTTCTTT. This gives the protein CASFGQGREKTEAFF.

CDR3 in amino acids: CAISESGKRASGYTF. In DNA form, the CDR3 reads TGTGCCATCAGTGAGTCGGGGAAAAGGGCTAGCGGCTACACCTTC. The chain employs TRBV10-3 and TRBJ1-2; unclear D gene. The ends were cut back, 0 bases at V and 8 bases at J, with 16 bases in the middle. CDR3 length: 15 amino acids. Germline V gene sequence: CDR1 ENHRY, CDR2 SYGVKD.

The chain is built from TRBV7-2 and TRBJ1-1; D is unresolved. CDR3 length: 14 amino acids. Trimming removed 1 base from V and 0 bases from J, with 6 bases in between. The V gene's germline CDR1 is SGHTA and CDR2 FQGNSA. CDR3 in amino acids: CASSLVSLNTEAFF. CDR3 nucleotide sequence: TGTGCCAGCAGCTTAGTCTCACTGAACACTGAAGCTTTCTTT.

The genes are TRBV6-7 and TRBJ1-4; 8 positions agree with TRBD1. Being an ORF, TRBV6-7 has a function that is uncertain. The CDR3 contains 14 residues. J gave up 3 bases and V 9 bases, and 6 bases lay outside the gene matches. DNA of the CDR3: TGTGCCAGAACAGGGGGACTGGCTAATGAAAAACTGTTTTTT. It yields the protein CARTGGLANEKLFF.

This clone came up a few times. The V gene is TRBV28, the J gene TRBJ1-5; a weak D match, TRBD1 (6 bases). CDR3 length: 14 residues. The germline V gene has CDR1 MDHEN and CDR2 SYDVKM. With 6 bases removed from V and 4 bases from J, the gap between germline ends came to 13 bases. CDR3 DNA sequence: TGTGCCAGCAGCCTACACACAGGGAATCAGCCCCAGCATTTT. Its protein product is CASSLHTGNQPQHF. Using reference TRBV28 and TRBJ1-5 for the parts outside the CDR3, the full variable domain is DVKVTQSSRYLVKRTGEKVFLECVQDMDHENMFWYRQDPGLGLRLIYFSYDVKMKEKGDIPEGYSVSREKKERFSLILESASTNQTSMYLCASSLHTGNQPQHFGDGTRLSIL.

The chain recombines TRBV27 with TRBJ2-1; maybe TRBD1 (5 bases). V was clipped by 5 bases and J by 2 bases, with 10 bases between them. Germline V CDR1 and CDR2: MNHEY, SMNVEV (reference sequence). The length of the CDR3 is 14 residues. CDR3: CASSRSGPYNEQFF. CDR3 sequence (DNA): TGTGCCAGCAGTAGGTCAGGGCCCTACAATGAGCAGTTCTTC.

The rearrangement links TRBV18 to TRBJ1-4; TRBD1 is a possible D gene (6 bases). Deletions cut 6 bases from V and 3 bases from J, with 14 bases between. Germline values: CDR1 KGHSH, CDR2 LQKENI. This CDR3 has 15 amino acids. This CDR3 is CASSPGTPANEKLFF. CDR3 bases: TGTGCCAGCTCCCCAGGGACACCAGCTAATGAAAAACTGTTTTTT.